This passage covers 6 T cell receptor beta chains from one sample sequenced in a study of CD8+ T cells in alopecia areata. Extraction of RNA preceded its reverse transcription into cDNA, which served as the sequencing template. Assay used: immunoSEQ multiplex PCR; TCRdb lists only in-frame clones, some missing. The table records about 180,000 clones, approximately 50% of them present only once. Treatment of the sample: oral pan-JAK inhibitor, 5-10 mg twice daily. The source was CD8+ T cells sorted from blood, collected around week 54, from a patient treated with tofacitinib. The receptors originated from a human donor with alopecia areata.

Here the CDR3 reads CASRKGQTQETQYF. As DNA, the CDR3 is TGTGCCAGCAGGAAGGGACAGACTCAAGAGACCCAGTACTTC. The J gene is TRBJ2-5, the V gene TRBV14; 7 positions match TRBD1. In germline, CDR1 is SGHDN, CDR2 FVKESK. This CDR3 has 14 amino acids. V was pared by 6 bases and J by 2 bases, with 6 bases of the junction left unmatched.

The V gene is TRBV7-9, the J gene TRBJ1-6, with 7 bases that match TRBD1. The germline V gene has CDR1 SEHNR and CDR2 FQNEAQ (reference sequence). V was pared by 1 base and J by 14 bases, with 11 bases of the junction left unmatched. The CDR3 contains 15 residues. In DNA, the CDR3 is TGTGCCAGCAGCTTAGACAGGGGTAGGGGGTCGACCCTCCACTTT. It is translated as CASSLDRGRGSTLHF.

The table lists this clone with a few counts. The CDR3 here is CAWRQSGANVLTF. The CDR3 DNA is TGTGCCTGGAGACAGTCTGGGGCCAACGTCCTGACTTTC. The chain employs TRBV30 and TRBJ2-6; no definite D call. The V gene lost 3 bases and the J gene lost 1 base, with 4 bases spanning the gap. The CDR3 extends over 13 amino acids. From germline, CDR1 is GTSNPN and CDR2 SVGIG (reference sequence).

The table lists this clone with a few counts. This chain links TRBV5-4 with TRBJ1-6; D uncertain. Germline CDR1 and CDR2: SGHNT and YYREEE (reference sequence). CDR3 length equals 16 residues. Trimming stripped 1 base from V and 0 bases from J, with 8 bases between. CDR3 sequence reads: CASSLRGSSYNSPLHF. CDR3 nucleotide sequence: TGTGCCAGCAGCTTGAGAGGAAGCTCCTATAATTCACCCCTCCACTTT.

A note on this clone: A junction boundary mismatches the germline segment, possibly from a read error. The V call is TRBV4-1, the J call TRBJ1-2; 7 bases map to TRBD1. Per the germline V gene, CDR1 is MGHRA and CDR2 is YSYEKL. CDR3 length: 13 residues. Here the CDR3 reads CASSEDREDGYTF. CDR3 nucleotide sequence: TGCGCCAGCAGCGAAGACAGGGAAGATGGCTACACCTTC.

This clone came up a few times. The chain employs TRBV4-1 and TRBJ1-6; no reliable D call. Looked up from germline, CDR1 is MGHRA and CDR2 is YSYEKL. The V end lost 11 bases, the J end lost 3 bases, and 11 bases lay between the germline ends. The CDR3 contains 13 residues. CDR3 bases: TGCGCCTCCTCTGGGATCTATAATTCACCCCTCCACTTT. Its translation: CASSGIYNSPLHF.